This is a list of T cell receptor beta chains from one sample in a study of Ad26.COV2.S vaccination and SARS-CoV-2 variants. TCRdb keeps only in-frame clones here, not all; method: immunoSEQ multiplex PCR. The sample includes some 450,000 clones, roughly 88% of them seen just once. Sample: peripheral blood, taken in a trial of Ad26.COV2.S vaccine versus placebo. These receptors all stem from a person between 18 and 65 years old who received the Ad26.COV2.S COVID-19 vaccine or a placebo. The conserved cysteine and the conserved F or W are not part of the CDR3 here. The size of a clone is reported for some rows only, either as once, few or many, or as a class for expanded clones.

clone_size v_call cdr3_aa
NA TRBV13 ASSSGLASTDTQY
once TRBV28 ASSLLVPGELF
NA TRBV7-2 ASSLVSLQGVGGYT
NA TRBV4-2 ASSQLALYEQY
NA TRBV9 ASSGWGGSSYNEQF
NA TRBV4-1 ASSQGQGAFYGYT
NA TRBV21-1 ARETGQNNQPQH
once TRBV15 ATSGTTGTVAYEQY
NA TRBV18 ASSPKAGGIGNEQF
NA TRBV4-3 ASSQDHRGRDEKLF
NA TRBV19 ARPGQGDTGELF
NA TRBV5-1 ASSLDGGSYEQY
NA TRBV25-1 ASSEPGDNYNEQF
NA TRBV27 ASSTGTTGELF
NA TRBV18 ASSLEGGNTIY
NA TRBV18 ASSPLTSGTAEQF
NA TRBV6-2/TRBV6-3 ASSPRLSGTGPDTQY
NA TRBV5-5 ASSLGSLAGYNEQF
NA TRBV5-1 ASSLANPSGPGYT
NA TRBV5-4 ASSYDSGSPLH
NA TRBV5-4 ASSLRGLPNSPLH
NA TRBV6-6 ASSYAGWGNSPLH
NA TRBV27 ASSLMRETPYEQY
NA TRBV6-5 ASGRNNQPQH
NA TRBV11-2 ASSSQDREAF
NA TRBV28 ASSITPYEQY
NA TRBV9 ASSPGTHEQF
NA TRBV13 ASSLLKGANTGELF
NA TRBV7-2 ASSFSPGGQTSAYEQY
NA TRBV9 ASSPFSGPSTDTQY
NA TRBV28 ASLPGGGGPLWGEAF
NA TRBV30 AWETGLAGVETQY
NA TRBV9 ASSVALPREGHNEQF
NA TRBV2 ASSEGWWREPPLTETQY
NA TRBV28 ASSLGTGAGELF
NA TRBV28 ASRPAGSNYGYT
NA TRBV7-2 ASSLSTSGSHEQY
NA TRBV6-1 ASSEAWVGDKKF
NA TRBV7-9 ASSFSPPEAF
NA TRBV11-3 ASSLGSSGSRDTQY
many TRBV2 ASSETRTGPGANVLT
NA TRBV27 ASSLSPGGEQY
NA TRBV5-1 ASSLIPLTGGNQPQH
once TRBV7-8 ASSQLGALSTDTQY
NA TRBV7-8 ASSLSQLAGRTYEQY
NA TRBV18 ASSPLARGENEQF
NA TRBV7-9 ASSLGDRWTEAF
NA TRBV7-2 ASSPTGTWTGELF
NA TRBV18 ASSSGQGVNYGYT
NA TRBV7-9 ASSSGLAGVANTGELF
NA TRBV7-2 ASSLDRINQPQH
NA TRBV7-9 ASSSWNYEQY
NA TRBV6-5 ASSYSTGGANTEAF
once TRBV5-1 ASSLGRGEGEKLF
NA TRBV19 ASSNNRISYEQY
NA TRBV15 ATSGGTSGSGEETQY
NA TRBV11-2 ASSPEWAAEQY
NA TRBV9 ASSPRGLAGSYEQY
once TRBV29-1 SVEAAGLNTEAF